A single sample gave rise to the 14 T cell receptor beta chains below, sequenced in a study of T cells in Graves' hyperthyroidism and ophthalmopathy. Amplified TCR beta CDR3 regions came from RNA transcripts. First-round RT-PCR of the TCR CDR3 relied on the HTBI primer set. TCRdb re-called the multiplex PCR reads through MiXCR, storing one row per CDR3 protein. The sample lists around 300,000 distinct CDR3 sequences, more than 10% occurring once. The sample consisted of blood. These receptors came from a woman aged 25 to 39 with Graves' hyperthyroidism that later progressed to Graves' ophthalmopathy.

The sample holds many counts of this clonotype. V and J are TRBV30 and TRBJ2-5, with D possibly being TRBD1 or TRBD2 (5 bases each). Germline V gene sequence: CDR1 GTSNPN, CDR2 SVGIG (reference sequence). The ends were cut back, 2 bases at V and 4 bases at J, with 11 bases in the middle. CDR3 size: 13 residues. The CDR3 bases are TGTGCCTGGAGTCGGGGCCCGGGAGAGACCCAGTACTTC. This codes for CAWSRGPGETQYF.

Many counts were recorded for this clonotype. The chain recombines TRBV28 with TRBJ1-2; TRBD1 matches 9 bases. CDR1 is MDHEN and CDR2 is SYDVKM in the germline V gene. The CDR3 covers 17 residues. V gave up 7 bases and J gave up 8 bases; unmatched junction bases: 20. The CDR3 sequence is CASTLLKRDREGSGYTF. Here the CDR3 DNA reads TGTGCCAGCACACTCCTTAAACGGGACAGGGAGGGTTCCGGCTACACCTTC.

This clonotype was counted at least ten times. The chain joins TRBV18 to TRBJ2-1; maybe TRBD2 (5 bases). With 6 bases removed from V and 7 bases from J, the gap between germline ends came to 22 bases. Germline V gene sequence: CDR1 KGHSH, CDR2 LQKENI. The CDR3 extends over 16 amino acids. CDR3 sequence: CASSTTAGLGSNEQFF. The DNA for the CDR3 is TGTGCCAGCTCCACCACCGCGGGCTTGGGTTCTAATGAGCAGTTCTTC.

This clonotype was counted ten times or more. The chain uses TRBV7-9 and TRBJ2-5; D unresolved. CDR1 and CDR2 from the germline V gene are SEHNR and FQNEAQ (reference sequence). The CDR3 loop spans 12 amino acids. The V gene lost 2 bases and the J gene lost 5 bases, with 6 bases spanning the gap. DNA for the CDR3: TGTGCCAGCAGCTTACAGGAGGAGACCCAGTACTTC. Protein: CASSLQEETQYF.

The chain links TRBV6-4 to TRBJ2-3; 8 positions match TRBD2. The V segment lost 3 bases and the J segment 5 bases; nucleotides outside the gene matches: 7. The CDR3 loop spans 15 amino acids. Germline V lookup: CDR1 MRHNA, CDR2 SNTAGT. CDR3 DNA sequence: TGTGCCAGCAGTGAGGAAGCGGGAGCGGGAGATACGCAGTATTTT. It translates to CASSEEAGAGDTQYF.

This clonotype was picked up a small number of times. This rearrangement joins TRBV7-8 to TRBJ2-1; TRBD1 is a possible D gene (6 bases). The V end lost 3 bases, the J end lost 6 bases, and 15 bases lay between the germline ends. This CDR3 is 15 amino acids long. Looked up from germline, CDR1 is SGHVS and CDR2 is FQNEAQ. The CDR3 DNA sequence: TGTGCCAGCAGCTTGGGGGCTACCAGGGGCAATGAGCAGTTCTTC. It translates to CASSLGATRGNEQFF. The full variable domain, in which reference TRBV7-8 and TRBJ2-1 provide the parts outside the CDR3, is GAGVSQSPRYKVAKRGQDVALRCDPISGHVSLFWYQQALGQGPEFLTYFQNEAQLDKSGLPSDRFFAERPEGSVSTLKIQRTQQEDSAVYLCASSLGATRGNEQFFGPGTRLTVL.

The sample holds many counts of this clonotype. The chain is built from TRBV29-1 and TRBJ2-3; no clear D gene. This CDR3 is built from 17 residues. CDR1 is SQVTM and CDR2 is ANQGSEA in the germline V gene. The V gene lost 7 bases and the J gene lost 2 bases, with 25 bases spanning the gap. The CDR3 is CSARALRAPYYTDTQYF. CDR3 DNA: TGCAGCGCTCGCGCACTCAGAGCTCCTTACTACACAGATACGCAGTATTTT.

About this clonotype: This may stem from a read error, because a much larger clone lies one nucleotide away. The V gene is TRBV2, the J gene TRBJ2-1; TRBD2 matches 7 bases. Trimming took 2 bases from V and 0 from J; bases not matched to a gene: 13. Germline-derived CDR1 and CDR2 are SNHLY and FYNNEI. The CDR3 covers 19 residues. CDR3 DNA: TGTGCCAGCAGTGAAACGCCCGGGGGGTTCCTAAGCTCCTACAATGAGCAGTTCTTC. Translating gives CASSETPGGFLSSYNEQFF.

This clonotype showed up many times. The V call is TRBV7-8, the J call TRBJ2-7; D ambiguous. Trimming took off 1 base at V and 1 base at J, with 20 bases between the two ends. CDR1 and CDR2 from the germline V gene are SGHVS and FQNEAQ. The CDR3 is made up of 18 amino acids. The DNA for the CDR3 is TGTGCCAGCAGCTTAGGGATAGCCTACTACCTCACTTCCTACGAGCAGTACTTC. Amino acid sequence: CASSLGIAYYLTSYEQYF.

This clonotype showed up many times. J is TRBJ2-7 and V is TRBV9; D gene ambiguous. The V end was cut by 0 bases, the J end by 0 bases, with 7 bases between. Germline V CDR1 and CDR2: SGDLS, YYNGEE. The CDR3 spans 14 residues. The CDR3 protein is CASSVVSSSYEQYF. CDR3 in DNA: TGTGCCAGCAGCGTAGTGAGTAGCTCCTACGAGCAGTACTTC. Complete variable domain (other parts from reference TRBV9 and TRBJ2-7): DSGVTQTPKHLITATGQRVTLRCSPRSGDLSVYWYQQSLDQGLQFLIQYYNGEERAKGNILERFSAQQFPDLHSELNLSSLELGDSALYFCASSVVSSSYEQYFGPGTRLTVT.

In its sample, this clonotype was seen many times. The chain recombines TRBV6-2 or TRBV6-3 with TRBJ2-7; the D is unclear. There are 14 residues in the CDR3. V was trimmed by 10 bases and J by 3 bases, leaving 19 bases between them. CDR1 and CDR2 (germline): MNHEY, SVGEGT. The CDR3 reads CATAGDPLHYEQYF. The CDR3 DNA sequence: TGTGCCACTGCCGGCGACCCCTTGCACTACGAGCAGTACTTC.

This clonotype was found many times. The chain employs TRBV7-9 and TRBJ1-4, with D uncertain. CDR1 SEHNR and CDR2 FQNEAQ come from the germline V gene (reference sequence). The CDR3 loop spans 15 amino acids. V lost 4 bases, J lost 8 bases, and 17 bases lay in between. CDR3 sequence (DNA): TGTGCCAGCAGCTCGGGCCCGGCCGTAGACGAAAAACTGTTTTTT. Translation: CASSSGPAVDEKLFF.

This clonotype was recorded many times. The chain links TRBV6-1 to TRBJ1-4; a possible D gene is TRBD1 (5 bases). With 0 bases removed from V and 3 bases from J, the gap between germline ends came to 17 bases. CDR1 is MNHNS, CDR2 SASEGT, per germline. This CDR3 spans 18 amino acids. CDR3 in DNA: TGTGCCAGCAGTGAAGCGGGGCAGACGTATACGGCTAATGAAAAACTGTTTTTT. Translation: CASSEAGQTYTANEKLFF.

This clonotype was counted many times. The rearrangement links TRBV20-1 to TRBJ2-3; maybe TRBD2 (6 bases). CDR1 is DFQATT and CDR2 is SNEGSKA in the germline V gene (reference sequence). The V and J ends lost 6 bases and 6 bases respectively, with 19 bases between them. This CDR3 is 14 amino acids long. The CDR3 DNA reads TGCAGTGCCGTGGAGGGCCCAGCGGTTGATACGCAGTATTTT. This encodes CSAVEGPAVDTQYF.